This is a list of T cell receptor beta chains from one sample in a study of blood T cell repertoires in COVID-19. The table came from immunoSEQ multiplex PCR; TCRdb's copy has only in-frame clones and leaves some out. The sample shows 65,000 to 95,000 clones, 80% to 90% of them seen only once. Sequenced input: peripheral blood. The receptors were gathered from a woman in her forties or fifties with acute or convalescent COVID-19. The CDR3 runs from the conserved cysteine through the conserved F or W. D genes are given only for firm matches. A clone size is listed for some rows: how often the clone was seen (once, few, many), or a class if it is expanded.

d_call	clone_size	v_call	j_call	cdr3_nt	cdr3_aa
NA	NA	TRBV30	TRBJ1-1	TGTGCCTGGAGTGTAGTCGGGGGTCCTGAAGCTTTCTTT	CAWSVVGGPEAFF
TRBD1	NA	TRBV7-9	TRBJ2-3	TGTGCCAGCAGCTCGAAGCGACAGGGGTCGACAGATACGCAGTATTTT	CASSSKRQGSTDTQYF
TRBD2	once	TRBV3-1/TRBV3-2	TRBJ2-3	TGTGCCAGCAGCCAGCAGACTAGCGGGGGAAGAGATACGCAGTATTTT	CASSQQTSGGRDTQYF
TRBD1	once	TRBV7-3	TRBJ1-4	TGTGCCAGCAGCTGGGGACAGGGGGAAAAACTGTTTTTT	CASSWGQGEKLFF
TRBD1	NA	TRBV24-1	TRBJ2-1	TGTGCCACCAGTCGCGAAACAGGGGGACCCGAGCAGTTCTTC	CATSRETGGPEQFF
NA	NA	TRBV4-1	TRBJ1-1	TGCGCCAGCTCTCAGGGGTGGGGAGCTTTCTTT	CASSQGWGAFF
NA	few	TRBV6-2/TRBV6-3	TRBJ2-6	TGTGCCAGCAGTACAGGGACGGCTGGGGCCAACGTCCTGACTTTC	CASSTGTAGANVLTF
TRBD2	once	TRBV5-1	TRBJ2-1	TGCGCCAGCAGCCCGGGTCTAGCGGGGGGGTCATCCTACAATGAGCAGTTCTTC	CASSPGLAGGSSYNEQFF
TRBD2	NA	TRBV7-6	TRBJ2-3	TGTGCCAGCAGCTTTTTAGCGGGAGCCTTGGATTTT	CASSFLAGALDF
TRBD1	NA	TRBV30	TRBJ2-7	TGTGCCTGGTTGAGGCCGGGGACAGGGCTTCAAGGGATCCTCTACGAGCAGTACTTC	CAWLRPGTGLQGILYEQYF
TRBD1	NA	TRBV19	TRBJ1-5	TGTGCCAGTAGTGTCCAGGGGGCGCATCAGCCCCAGCATTTT	CASSVQGAHQPQHF
NA	few	TRBV5-4	TRBJ2-1	TGTGCCAGCAGCCCGGACTGGACCGAGCAGTTCTTC	CASSPDWTEQFF
TRBD2	NA	TRBV6-2/TRBV6-3	TRBJ2-5	TGTGCCAGCAGTATCCCCGGGAGGGCCCAAGAGACCCAGTACTTC	CASSIPGRAQETQYF
NA	NA	TRBV7-3	TRBJ2-1	TGTGCCAGCAGCCGTATACCGGACTCCTCACGGGCGAACAATGAGCAGTTCTTC	CASSRIPDSSRANNEQFF
NA	NA	TRBV7-6	TRBJ2-1	TGTGCCAGCAGCTTTGGACAGATCAATGAGCAGTTCTTC	CASSFGQINEQFF
TRBD1	NA	TRBV6-1	TRBJ1-4	TGTGCCAGCAGTGAATTAATCTCGGTACAGGGGCTCCGAACTAATGAAAAACTGTTTTTT	CASSELISVQGLRTNEKLFF
NA	NA	TRBV11-3	TRBJ2-1	TGTGCCAGCAGCTTAGATCCGGGACTCCCTAGAGGAAATGAGCAGTTCTTC	CASSLDPGLPRGNEQFF
TRBD1	NA	TRBV4-1	TRBJ2-7	TGCGCCAGCAGCGCGATCGCTCAACAGGGGACCGAGCAGTACTTC	CASSAIAQQGTEQYF
NA	NA	TRBV4-1	TRBJ2-5	TGCGCCAGCAGCCAAGGGAAGGGGGTGGCCCAAGAGACCCAGTACTTC	CASSQGKGVAQETQYF
TRBD2	NA	TRBV11-2	TRBJ2-1	TGTGCCAGCAGCTCCCGACTAGCGGACCGGGGGAATGAGCAGTTCTTC	CASSSRLADRGNEQFF
NA	NA	TRBV6-5	TRBJ2-1	TGTGCCAGCAGTTACGAACCTCAGTACAATGAGCAGTTCTTC	CASSYEPQYNEQFF
TRBD2	few	TRBV5-4	TRBJ2-6	TGTGCCAGCAGTACTGGACTAGCGGGAGTGGGGTCTGGGGCCAACGTCCTGACTTTC	CASSTGLAGVGSGANVLTF
NA	NA	TRBV7-9	TRBJ1-2	TGTGCCAGCAGCTCGGGCAGCGGAGGCTACACCTTC	CASSSGSGGYTF
NA	NA	TRBV2	TRBJ1-5	TGTGCCAGCAGCGGGGAAGCTAGCAATCAGCCCCAGCATTTT	CASSGEASNQPQHF
TRBD1	NA	TRBV28	TRBJ2-1	TGTGCCAGCAGTCCCTTGGGACAGGGGGGCAACAATGAGCAGTTCTTC	CASSPLGQGGNNEQFF
NA	NA	TRBV19	TRBJ1-5	TGTGCCAGTAGTATAGCAGGGAGGCATCAGCCCCAGCATTTT	CASSIAGRHQPQHF
TRBD1	once	TRBV3-1/TRBV3-2	TRBJ1-1	TGTGCCAGCAGCCAAGAGAACAGGGGGATGATGAACACTGAAGCTTTCTTT	CASSQENRGMMNTEAFF
NA	NA	TRBV18	TRBJ2-7	TGTGCCAGCTCACCAAGCCTAGCCGGCTCCTACGAGCAGTACTTC	CASSPSLAGSYEQYF
TRBD2	NA	TRBV11-2	TRBJ2-1	TGTGCCAGCAGCTTATGGGGACTAGCCTACAATGAGCAGTTCTTC	CASSLWGLAYNEQFF
NA	NA	TRBV28	TRBJ2-2	TGTGCCAGCAGTTCCCCGAGATGGACCGGGGAGCTGTTTTTT	CASSSPRWTGELFF
TRBD1	NA	TRBV28	TRBJ1-6	TGTGCCAGCAGTAGCGGACAGGGCAGAAGTTCACCCCTCCACTTT	CASSSGQGRSSPLHF
NA	NA	TRBV30	TRBJ1-6	TGTGCCTGGAGTCCTCCGCGAGGAGGTAACTCACCCCTCCACTTT	CAWSPPRGGNSPLHF
TRBD2	NA	TRBV5-1	TRBJ2-2	TGCGCCACCCAGATCCTTAGCGGGAAGAACACCGGGGAGCTGTTTTTT	CATQILSGKNTGELFF
TRBD2	once	TRBV10-3	TRBJ2-7	TGTGCCACCCTCGATCTGGGAGGGACCTACGAGCAGTACTTC	CATLDLGGTYEQYF
TRBD2	NA	TRBV3-1/TRBV3-2	TRBJ2-2	TGTGCCAGCAGCCAGGTAGCGGGGGGGCGAGCCGGGGAGCTGTTTTTT	CASSQVAGGRAGELFF
TRBD1	NA	TRBV7-9	TRBJ2-1	TGTGCCAGCAGCCGATCGGTCGGGACAGGGGAAGGCAATGAGCAGTTCTTC	CASSRSVGTGEGNEQFF
TRBD1	NA	TRBV6-6	TRBJ2-7	TGTGCCAGCAGTCGAAACGCGGGGACAGGCGCCTACGAGCAGTACTTC	CASSRNAGTGAYEQYF
NA	NA	TRBV5-8	TRBJ2-7	TGTGCCAGCAGGCAACGGGACACCACCTACGAGCAGTACTTC	CASRQRDTTYEQYF
NA	NA	TRBV15	TRBJ2-7	TGTGCCACCAGCAGAGTGATCGACGACAACGAGCAGTACTTC	CATSRVIDDNEQYF
NA	NA	TRBV29-1	TRBJ1-1	TGCAGCGTTGAAAAGGGCAGGGCACGTGAAGCTTTCTTT	CSVEKGRAREAFF